A single sample gave rise to the 25 T cell receptor beta chains below, sequenced in a study of T cells after yellow fever vaccination. TCRdb used MiXCR to reprocess the 5' RACE reads, holding one entry per CDR3 protein. The sample has 200,000 to 250,000 distinct CDR3 sequences; 6.5% to 8.5% are singletons. The sequences come from CD4+ T cells sorted from PBMCs, collected 15 days after the yellow fever booster vaccination. These receptors were collected from a man aged 30-40 years who received the YFV17D yellow fever vaccine.

This clonotype appeared a few times. This rearrangement joins TRBV10-3 to TRBJ2-3; 8 bases match TRBD2. Germline CDR1 reads ENHRY; CDR2 reads SYGVKD. Trimming took 8 bases from V and 3 from J; bases not matched to a gene: 4. The CDR3 is made up of 13 amino acids. The CDR3: CAIVAGPTDTQYF. In DNA form, the CDR3 reads TGTGCCATCGTAGCGGGACCAACAGATACGCAGTATTTT.

This clonotype has ten or more counts. The CDR3 here is CSASRDHNEQFF. CDR3 DNA sequence: TGCAGTGCTAGCCGGGACCACAATGAGCAGTTCTTC. J is TRBJ2-1 and V is TRBV20-1, with D possibly called TRBD1 or TRBD2 (5 bases each). The CDR3 is made up of 12 amino acids. V was trimmed by 3 bases and J by 5 bases, leaving 8 bases between them. CDR1 and CDR2 from the germline V gene are DFQATT and SNEGSKA (reference sequence).

This clonotype was seen a handful of times. The chain uses TRBV4-3 and TRBJ2-5; no clear D. V lost 0 bases and J lost 1, with 9 bases in between. This CDR3 is 15 amino acids long. CDR1 is LGHNA and CDR2 is YSLEER in the germline V gene. This CDR3 is CASSQDLRFQETQYF. CDR3 coding DNA: TGCGCCAGCAGCCAAGATTTACGGTTCCAAGAGACCCAGTACTTC.

This clonotype turned up a few times. The chain is built from TRBV7-3 and TRBJ2-3; D gene uncertain. The CDR3 spans 16 residues. Trimming took off 5 bases at V and 0 bases at J, with 15 bases between the two ends. The germline V gene has CDR1 SGHTA and CDR2 FQGTGA. The CDR3 is CASSLLRTTSTDTQYF. CDR3 bases: TGTGCCAGCAGCCTACTCAGGACGACTAGCACAGATACGCAGTATTTT. Drawing the rest from reference TRBV7-3 and TRBJ2-3, the complete variable domain is GAGVSQTPSNKVTEKGKYVELRCDPISGHTALYWYRQSLGQGPEFLIYFQGTGAADDSGLPNDRFFAVRPEGSVSTLKIQRTERGDSAVYLCASSLLRTTSTDTQYFGPGTRLTVL.

The V gene is TRBV21-1, the J gene TRBJ2-7; the DNA was not used to check the table's D call, TRBD1. TRBV21-1 is noted as a pseudogene. This CDR3 contains 14 residues. Here the CDR3 DNA reads TGTGCCAGCAGCAAAGACCCGGAATCCTACAAGCAGTACTTC. Protein product: CASSKDPESYKQYF.

This clonotype was recorded many times. The rearrangement uses TRBV7-8 and TRBJ2-7, with 10 nucleotides matching TRBD2. Per the germline V gene, CDR1 is SGHVS and CDR2 is FQNEAQ. V lost 1 base, J lost 4 bases, and 10 bases stayed unmatched. CDR3 size: 17 residues. DNA of the CDR3: TGTGCCAGCAGCTTAGATAGCAGCGGGAGGGCCAGGTACGAGCAGTACTTC. Protein: CASSLDSSGRARYEQYF.

This clonotype was observed at least ten times. The CDR3 DNA sequence: TGTGCCACGCAGACAGTTGCTAGCACAGATACGCAGTATTTT. It specifies CATQTVASTDTQYF. V and J are TRBV10-3 and TRBJ2-3; D is perhaps TRBD1 (5 bases). This CDR3 is 14 amino acids long. V lost 10 bases, J lost 0 bases, and 14 bases lay in between. The germline V gene has CDR1 ENHRY and CDR2 SYGVKD.

This clonotype was picked up a small number of times. The CDR3 loop is CSAELKGGSYGYTF. The DNA for the CDR3 is TGCAGTGCGGAACTGAAGGGAGGATCCTATGGCTACACCTTC. The chain uses TRBV20-1 and TRBJ1-2; no clear D gene. V lost 6 bases, J lost 4 bases, and 18 bases lay in between. Germline loops: CDR1 DFQATT, CDR2 SNEGSKA (reference sequence). The CDR3 covers 14 residues.

The chain joins TRBV3-1 to TRBJ1-1, with D maybe TRBD1 (5 bases). The length of the CDR3 is 14 residues. Trimming took off 4 bases at V and 5 bases at J, with 14 bases between the two ends. Germline V gives CDR1 LGHDT, CDR2 YNNKEL (reference sequence). In DNA, the CDR3 is TGTGCCAGCAGCCGAGGAGAAGGGGCGACTGAAGCTTTCTTT. Residues: CASSRGEGATEAFF.

This clonotype was observed a handful of times. The CDR3 coding sequence is TGTGCCAGTGGGACTAGCGGGCATAATGAGCAGTTCTTC. The encoded protein is CASGTSGHNEQFF. This chain uses TRBV28 with TRBJ2-1; TRBD2 aligns across 12 bases. With 9 bases clipped from V and 7 bases from J, the junction kept 4 bases outside the gene matches. This CDR3 spans 13 amino acids. Germline V CDR1 and CDR2: MDHEN, SYDVKM.

This clonotype was seen ten or more times. This chain connects TRBV7-3 to TRBJ2-1; 7 bases agree with TRBD2. CDR1 and CDR2 (germline): SGHTA, FQGTGA. The CDR3 length is 15 residues. V lost 2 bases to trimming and J lost 8 bases; unmatched junction nucleotides: 9. The CDR3 loop is CASSLGLVGPDEQFF. The DNA of the CDR3 is TGTGCCAGCAGCTTAGGACTAGTCGGACCCGATGAGCAGTTCTTC.

Only a few counts were recorded for this clonotype. The rearrangement uses TRBV20-1 and TRBJ2-1; 12 bases are shared with TRBD1. CDR1 is DFQATT, CDR2 SNEGSKA, per germline (reference sequence). The CDR3 loop spans 15 amino acids. J gave up 10 bases and V 1 base, and 8 bases lay outside the gene matches. The CDR3 DNA sequence: TGCAGTGCTAGAGTGGGGGGACAGGGGGCCGAGGAGCAGTTCTTC. Amino acids: CSARVGGQGAEEQFF.

The rearrangement joins TRBV7-2 to TRBJ1-5; D remains unclear. CDR3 length equals 16 residues. V was shortened by 0 bases and J by 0 bases, with 9 bases between the two germline ends. From germline, CDR1 is SGHTA and CDR2 FQGNSA. CDR3 protein: CASSLARSYSNQPQHF. CDR3 nucleotide sequence: TGTGCCAGCAGCTTAGCCAGGAGTTATAGCAATCAGCCCCAGCATTTT.

As DNA, the CDR3 is TGTGCCAGCAAAAGAGGGAACATTCAGTACTTC. Its translation is CASKRGNIQYF. The chain uses TRBV27 and TRBJ2-4; D possibly corresponds to TRBD2 (5 bases). This CDR3 spans 11 amino acids. V shed 7 bases and J shed 7 bases, with 8 bases lying between them. Germline CDR1 reads MNHEY; CDR2 reads SMNVEV (reference sequence).

Only a few counts were recorded for this clonotype. This chain links TRBV29-1 with TRBJ2-5; D is perhaps TRBD1 (5 bases). V was clipped by 5 bases and J by 1 base, with 8 bases between them. The CDR3 is 12 amino acids. Germline lookup yields CDR1 SQVTM and CDR2 ANQGSEA. The chain's CDR3 is CSVRGFQETQYF. In DNA, the CDR3 is TGCAGCGTTAGGGGTTTCCAAGAGACCCAGTACTTC.

This clonotype was seen many times. The rearrangement links TRBV12-3 or TRBV12-4 to TRBJ2-1; D unresolved. Deletions cut 2 bases from V and 9 bases from J, with 11 bases between. The length of the CDR3 is 13 residues. The CDR3 DNA reads as TGTGCCAGCAGTTTAAGGGTAAATACTGAGCAGTTCTTC. This codes for CASSLRVNTEQFF.

This clonotype was seen ten or more times. The chain recombines TRBV29-1 with TRBJ2-2; TRBD1 agrees at 9 bases. This CDR3 region has 12 residues. Unmatched junction bases numbered 5, after V lost 8 bases and J lost 7 bases. Germline V gene lookup returns CDR1 SQVTM and CDR2 ANQGSEA. In nucleotides, the CDR3 is TGCAGCACTGACAGGGGGAACGGGGAGCTGTTTTTT. Protein: CSTDRGNGELFF.

This clonotype was detected ten times or more. The chain employs TRBV4-3 and TRBJ2-2; TRBD2 matches 12 bases. The CDR3 covers 16 residues. The V and J ends lost 6 bases and 5 bases, in that order; junction bases with no gene match: 7. The germline V gene has CDR1 LGHNA and CDR2 YSLEER. The CDR3 sequence: CASSGLAGLLTGELFF. The DNA of the CDR3 is TGCGCCAGCAGTGGACTAGCGGGACTCTTAACCGGGGAGCTGTTTTTT.

V and J are TRBV7-2 and TRBJ2-1; D gene unclear. The germline V gene has CDR1 SGHTA and CDR2 FQGNSA. V lost 3 bases and J 0 bases, leaving 21 bases between the germline ends. The CDR3 is 19 residues long. This CDR3 reads CASSFAVLSDLSSYNEQFF. Here the CDR3 DNA reads TGTGCCAGCAGCTTTGCGGTACTCTCCGACCTAAGCTCCTACAATGAGCAGTTCTTC.

The chain has TRBV6-1 and TRBJ2-1, with D perhaps TRBD2 (5 bases). The V and J ends lost 10 bases and 0 bases respectively, with 19 bases between them. Germline V gene sequence: CDR1 MNHNS, CDR2 SASEGT. This CDR3 is 16 amino acids long. DNA for the CDR3: TGTGCCAACGCCGAAAGCGGTTTGAGCTCCTACAATGAGCAGTTCTTC. Translating it yields CANAESGLSSYNEQFF.

This chain joins TRBV5-5 and TRBJ1-2; no clear D gene. CDR1 is SGHKS and CDR2 is YYEKEE in the germline V gene (reference sequence). V was cut by 6 bases and J by 8 bases, with 14 bases left in between. The CDR3 extends over 12 amino acids. CDR3 region: CASTYRREGYTF. CDR3 nucleotide sequence: TGTGCCAGCACCTACCGACGGGAGGGCTACACCTTC.

This clonotype was picked up many times. The V call is TRBV5-1, the J call TRBJ2-3; maybe TRBD1 (6 bases). The V gene's germline CDR1 is SGHRS and CDR2 YFSETQ. The ends were cut back, 4 bases at V and 5 bases at J, with 20 bases in the middle. The CDR3 sequence is 16 residues long. The chain's CDR3 is CASSLRKGDLKDTQYF. CDR3 sequence (DNA): TGCGCCAGCAGCCTCCGAAAGGGGGATTTAAAAGATACGCAGTATTTT.

Points on this clonotype: A much larger clone is a single base away; this may be a read error. The CDR3 DNA follows: TGCAGTGCTAGAGATCGACAGGTCCAAGAGACCCAGTACTTC. This translates into CSARDRQVQETQYF. The chain uses TRBV20-1 and TRBJ2-5, with a possible D match to TRBD1 (6 bases). This CDR3 has 14 amino acids. V lost 0 bases and J 1 base, leaving 9 bases between the germline ends. From germline, CDR1 is DFQATT and CDR2 SNEGSKA (reference sequence).

This clonotype was recorded at least ten times. CDR3 in amino acids: CASSFGGEITDTQYF. The DNA of the CDR3 is TGTGCCAGCAGCTTCGGGGGGGAAATCACAGATACGCAGTATTTT. The chain joins TRBV11-3 to TRBJ2-3; 8 bases line up with TRBD2. Germline CDR1 and CDR2: SGHNT and YENEEA. The CDR3 covers 15 residues. The V gene end was trimmed by 3 bases and the J gene end by 2 bases; junction bases not matched to a gene: 4.

Remarks on this clonotype: Being one base from a much bigger clone, this may be a read error. The chain employs TRBV3-1 and TRBJ2-1; 11 bases line up with TRBD2. The CDR3 loop spans 13 amino acids. CDR1 is LGHDT, CDR2 YNNKEL, per germline (reference sequence). This chain's CDR3 is CVSRLAGYNEQFF. In DNA form, the CDR3 reads TGTGTCAGCAGACTAGCGGGGTACAATGAGCAGTTCTTC.